This T cell receptor beta chain appears in the sequencing data of a study of CD8 T cells in Susac syndrome. cDNA came from approximately 0.5 to 1 ug RNA primed by random hexamers. TCR beta CDR3 was amplified by immunoSEQ covering 54 Vbeta and 13 Jbeta. One entry per CDR3 protein results from TCRdb running MiXCR on the immunoSEQ multiplex PCR reads. Of about 440,000 distinct CDR3 sequences in the sample, more than 80% were seen once. V shed 7 bases and J 1 base; nucleotides not matched to a gene: 6. The germline CDR1 and CDR2 sequences are SQVTM and ANQGSEA. This CDR3 spans 13 amino acids. FACS was used to enrich TEMRA cells, whereas the CD8+ and CD4+ T cells were obtained by negative isolation.

The V call is TRBV29-1, the J call TRBJ1-1, with 7 bases fitting TRBD1. Sequences were obtained from CD8+ T cells from PBMCs. This clonotype was obtained from a human donor with multiple sclerosis. This chain's CDR3 is CSDRDSENTEAFF. CDR3 bases: TGCAGCGACAGGGACAGCGAGAACACTGAAGCTTTCTTT.